A selection of T cell receptor beta chains follows, all from one sample in a study of cytomegalovirus exposure and HLA in healthy donors. The protocol was immunoSEQ multiplex PCR, while the TCRdb copy is restricted to in-frame clones and leaves out a portion. Of about 110,000 clones in the sample, roughly 79% were seen once. The specimen was PBMCs. These receptors came from a woman aged 45-60 years in good health and CMV-seropositive. The CDR3 runs from the conserved cysteine through the conserved F or W. The D gene is left open where the match is weak. Clone size appears in some rows only: once, few, many, or a class for an expanded clone.

j_call | clone_size | v_call | d_call | cdr3_aa | cdr3_nt
TRBJ1-4 | NA | TRBV27 | TRBD1 | CASRVGPTGGWEKLFF | TGTGCCAGCAGAGTGGGGCCGACAGGGGGTTGGGAAAAACTGTTTTTT
TRBJ1-5 | NA | TRBV6-8 | NA | CASGGRNQPQHF | TGTGCCTCCGGCGGGCGCAATCAGCCCCAGCATTTT
TRBJ2-1 | NA | TRBV9 | TRBD2 | CASSVWAGRGGSYNEQFF | TGTGCCAGCAGCGTTTGGGCGGGGCGCGGGGGTTCCTACAATGAGCAGTTCTTC
TRBJ1-2 | NA | TRBV6-6 | NA | CASSYSVPAGYTF | TGTGCCAGCAGTTACTCCGTTCCTGCGGGCTACACCTTC
TRBJ2-7 | NA | TRBV5-1 | TRBD2 | CASSSGGGAGEQYF | TGCGCCAGCAGCTCGGGCGGGGGGGCCGGCGAGCAGTACTTC
TRBJ2-3 | NA | TRBV5-1 | TRBD2 | CASSLIGGADTQYF | TGCGCCAGCAGCCTGATCGGGGGGGCAGATACGCAGTATTTT
TRBJ2-3 | NA | TRBV7-2 | TRBD2 | CASSLVGGGSTDTQYF | TGTGCCAGCAGCTTAGTCGGGGGGGGTAGCACAGATACGCAGTATTTT
TRBJ2-1 | NA | TRBV11-2 | TRBD1 | CASSLDLGQEFF | TGTGCCAGCAGCTTAGATTTAGGACAGGAGTTCTTC
TRBJ2-5 | NA | TRBV10-3 | NA | CAISESNSETQYF | TGTGCCATCAGTGAGTCGAACTCAGAGACCCAGTACTTC
TRBJ1-2 | NA | TRBV5-1 | NA | CASSLDGTRGYGYTF | TGCGCCAGCAGCTTGGATGGGACTCGGGGCTATGGCTACACCTTC
TRBJ2-7 | NA | TRBV2 | TRBD1 | CASSGPGGEQYF | TGTGCCAGCAGTGGTCCAGGGGGCGAGCAGTACTTC
TRBJ2-3 | once | TRBV2 | NA | CASGTSTDTQYF | TGTGCCAGCGGCACGAGCACAGATACGCAGTATTTT
TRBJ1-5 | few | TRBV4-1 | NA | CASSQDGRSNQPQHF | TGCGCCAGCAGCCAAGATGGCAGGAGCAATCAGCCCCAGCATTTT
TRBJ1-2 | NA | TRBV19 | NA | CASSSPGHSPGGYTF | TGTGCCAGTAGTTCGCCGGGACACTCCCCCGGTGGCTACACCTTC
TRBJ1-1 | once | TRBV7-9 | TRBD1 | CASSSQGSLTEAFF | TGTGCCAGCAGCTCACAGGGGTCCTTAACTGAAGCTTTCTTT
TRBJ2-7 | NA | TRBV10-3 | NA | CASGTNTYEQYF | TGTGCCTCTGGAACTAATACCTACGAGCAGTACTTC
TRBJ2-1 | NA | TRBV7-3 | TRBD2 | CASSLIAGGYNEQFF | TGTGCCAGCAGCCTCATAGCGGGGGGCTACAATGAGCAGTTCTTC
TRBJ1-5 | NA | TRBV19 | NA | CASSGGNQPQHF | TGTGCCAGTAGTGGGGGGAATCAGCCCCAGCATTTT
TRBJ2-7 | NA | TRBV5-1 | TRBD2 | CASSLGTSGIGEQYF | TGCGCCAGCTCCCTCGGGACTAGCGGGATAGGCGAGCAGTACTTC
TRBJ1-1 | few | TRBV7-2 | NA | CASSPSRREAFF | TGTGCCAGCAGCCCGTCCAGGAGGGAAGCTTTCTTT
TRBJ2-3 | NA | TRBV18 | TRBD1 | CASSPGQGDTDTQYF | TGTGCCAGCTCACCCGGACAGGGGGACACAGATACGCAGTATTTT
TRBJ2-7 | NA | TRBV19 | NA | CASSMTDYEQYF | TGTGCCAGTAGTATGACAGATTACGAGCAGTACTTC
TRBJ2-1 | NA | TRBV27 | TRBD1 | CASSLGTGNHNEQFF | TGTGCCAGCAGTTTAGGGACAGGGAACCACAATGAGCAGTTCTTC
TRBJ2-1 | NA | TRBV5-8 | TRBD2 | CASSSLDLGRDEQFF | TGTGCCAGCAGCTCCCTCGATCTAGGGAGGGATGAGCAGTTCTTC
TRBJ1-5 | NA | TRBV7-2 | TRBD1 | CASRDPGQGYQPQHF | TGTGCCAGCAGGGACCCAGGACAGGGGTATCAGCCCCAGCATTTT
TRBJ2-7 | NA | TRBV4-1 | TRBD2 | CASSPGLAEPSYEQYF | TGCGCCAGCAGCCCGGGACTAGCGGAACCCTCCTACGAGCAGTACTTC
TRBJ1-6 | NA | TRBV4-3 | NA | CASSRRANNSPLHF | TGCGCCAGCAGCCGGAGGGCCAATAATTCACCCCTCCACTTT
TRBJ1-1 | NA | TRBV6-5 | NA | CASSYNRDTEAFF | TGTGCCAGCAGTTACAACCGGGACACTGAAGCTTTCTTT
TRBJ1-2 | few | TRBV7-9 | TRBD1 | CASSLYDREDYGYTF | TGTGCCAGCAGCTTATATGACAGGGAGGACTATGGCTACACCTTC
TRBJ2-3 | once | TRBV11-2 | NA | CASSPPGSGGITDTQYF | TGTGCCAGCAGCCCCCCGGGTTCAGGGGGGATCACAGATACGCAGTATTTT
TRBJ2-3 | few | TRBV2 | NA | CASSYGSGGTDTQYF | TGTGCCAGCAGTTATGGGTCAGGGGGCACAGATACGCAGTATTTT
TRBJ1-4 | NA | TRBV7-9 | TRBD1 | CSSSLGDRGIDEKLFF | TGTTCCAGCAGCTTAGGGGACAGGGGAATAGATGAAAAACTGTTTTTT
TRBJ2-7 | NA | TRBV7-9 | TRBD2 | CASSPRGGATTYEQYF | TGTGCCAGCAGCCCCCGGGGGGGGGCAACGACCTACGAGCAGTACTTC
TRBJ2-1 | NA | TRBV14 | TRBD2 | CASSQIAGGRNEQFF | TGTGCCAGCAGCCAAATAGCGGGAGGGCGGAATGAGCAGTTCTTC
TRBJ2-3 | NA | TRBV7-3 | NA | CASSLTGDGLSTDTQYF | TGTGCCAGCAGCTTAACGGGAGACGGGCTCAGCACAGATACGCAGTATTTT
TRBJ1-2 | NA | TRBV15 | NA | CATSRGGYGYTF | TGTGCCACCAGCAGAGGCGGTTATGGCTACACCTTC
TRBJ1-6 | NA | TRBV5-6 | NA | CASSLAERPPLHF | TGTGCCAGCAGCTTGGCTGAGAGGCCACCCCTCCACTTT
TRBJ1-2 | once | TRBV6-1 | NA | CASSPVRAAGYTF | TGTGCCAGCAGTCCGGTGAGGGCGGCCGGCTACACCTTC
TRBJ2-7 | NA | TRBV19 | TRBD1 | CASSPGQGAFYEQYF | TGTGCCAGTAGTCCCGGACAGGGGGCTTTCTACGAGCAGTACTTC
TRBJ2-5 | NA | TRBV7-2 | NA | CASTPEAGWTQYF | TGTGCCAGCACGCCCGAGGCGGGGTGGACCCAGTACTTC
TRBJ2-7 | NA | TRBV7-2 | TRBD2 | CASSLGGGYEQYF | TGTGCCAGCAGCTTAGGGGGGGGCTACGAGCAGTACTTC
TRBJ1-4 | NA | TRBV6-1 | NA | CATSWTATNEKLFF | TGTGCCACCTCTTGGACAGCAACTAATGAAAAACTGTTTTTT
TRBJ2-7 | NA | TRBV5-1 | NA | CASSLGGSSSYEQYF | TGCGCCAGCAGCTTGGGAGGGTCCAGCTCCTACGAGCAGTACTTC
TRBJ2-2 | NA | TRBV6-1 | NA | CASSEEVTGLRAVF | TGTGCCAGCAGTGAAGAAGTAACAGGGTTAAGAGCTGTTTTT
TRBJ1-1 | NA | TRBV5-1 | NA | CASSLGPPRVERAFF | TGCGCCAGCAGCTTGGGCCCTCCCCGGGTAGAAAGGGCTTTCTTT
TRBJ2-3 | NA | TRBV11-3 | NA | CASSSPRYADTQYF | TGTGCCAGCAGCTCCCCTCGGTATGCAGATACGCAGTATTTT
TRBJ2-2 | few | TRBV5-1 | TRBD1 | CASRAGTANTGELFF | TGCGCCAGCAGGGCCGGGACAGCTAACACCGGGGAGCTGTTTTTT